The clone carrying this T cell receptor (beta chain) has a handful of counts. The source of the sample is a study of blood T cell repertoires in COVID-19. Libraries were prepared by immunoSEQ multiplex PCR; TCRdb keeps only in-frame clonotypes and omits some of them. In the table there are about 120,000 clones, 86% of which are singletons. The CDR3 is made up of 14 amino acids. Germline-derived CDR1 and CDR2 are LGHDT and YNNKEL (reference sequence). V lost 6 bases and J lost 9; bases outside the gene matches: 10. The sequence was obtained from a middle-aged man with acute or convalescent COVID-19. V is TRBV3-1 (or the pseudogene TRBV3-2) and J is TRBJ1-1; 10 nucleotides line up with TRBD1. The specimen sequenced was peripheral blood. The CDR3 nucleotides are TGTGCCAGCAGTCTATCGGGACAGGGGAGGAAAGCTTTCTTT. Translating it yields CASSLSGQGRKAFF.